The T cell receptor (beta chain) described here comes from a study of control samples from healthy donors and cancer patients. Per germline, CDR1 MNHNY and CDR2 SVGAGI (reference sequence). The CDR3 consists of 14 residues. Trimming removed 5 bases from V and 4 bases from J, with 14 bases in between. Some clones are missing from TCRdb's copy, which holds only in-frame ones; the method was immunoSEQ multiplex PCR. The sample carries roughly 120,000 clones, roughly 89% recorded once. The sample was blood. V gene TRBV6-6 combines with J gene TRBJ2-5; possibly TRBD1 or TRBD2 for D (5 bases each). The origin of this receptor is a man under 40 in good health. The CDR3 nucleotides read TGTGCCAGCAGTAGGGACCTCAGCGGAGAGACCCAGTACTTC. It yields the protein CASSRDLSGETQYF.